This is a list of T cell receptor beta chains from one sample in a study of T-cell reconstitution after alpha-beta-depleted transplantation in children. MiXCR, run by TCRdb on the PCR reads, gives a single entry per CDR3 protein. The table records about 160,000 distinct CDR3 sequences, more than 9.5% of them present only once. The sample here was PBMCs, taken before TCRalphabeta/CD19-depleted stem cell transplant. The receptors shown here come from a boy aged 2 to 9 with acute myeloid leukemia, due to receive a stem cell transplant. Both conserved end residues are part of each CDR3. The D gene is left open where the match is weak. A clone size is listed for some rows: how often the clone was seen (once, few, many), or a class if it is expanded.

cdr3_nt,cdr3_aa,v_call,d_call,clone_size,j_call
TGCGCCAGCAGCTCACAGGGTCGGGAGCTGTTTTTT,CASSSQGRELFF,TRBV5-1,-,many,TRBJ2-2
TGTGCCAGCACCGGCTCCGCAGATACGCAGTATTTT,CASTGSADTQYF,TRBV12-3/TRBV12-4,-,many,TRBJ2-3
TGCGCCAGCAGCCCCTCGACAGGGTATCCGGATACGCAGTATTTT,CASSPSTGYPDTQYF,TRBV5-1,TRBD1,many,TRBJ2-3
TGCAGTGCTAGACGGGACTCTAATTCACCCCTCCACTTT,CSARRDSNSPLHF,TRBV20-1,-,many,TRBJ1-6
TGTGCCAGCAGAAGCCAAAACAGGGGGAGGACTGAAGCTTTCTTT,CASRSQNRGRTEAFF,TRBV11-2,TRBD1,many,TRBJ1-1
TGCGCCAGCAGATCGGACGGTGATAGCAATCAGCCCCAGCATTTT,CASRSDGDSNQPQHF,TRBV5-1,-,many,TRBJ1-5
TGTGCCAGCAGAAGGACAGGGGGCTATGGCTACACCTTC,CASRRTGGYGYTF,TRBV27,TRBD1,many,TRBJ1-2
TGTGCCAGCAGCCCCGAACTAGGGGTAAACAATGAGCAGTTCTTC,CASSPELGVNNEQFF,TRBV7-9,-,many,TRBJ2-1
TGCAGTGCTAGGCCAGGTCTCCCTTACCAAGAGACCCAGTACTTC,CSARPGLPYQETQYF,TRBV20-1,-,many,TRBJ2-5
TGCAGTGCTAGCGTGGGGACGGCTGGTAACACCATATATTTT,CSASVGTAGNTIYF,TRBV20-1,-,many,TRBJ1-3
TGTGCCAGCAGGCAGGGGGCAACTGAAGCTTTCTTT,CASRQGATEAFF,TRBV6-1,TRBD1,many,TRBJ1-1
TGCAGTGCTAGCGGGACAGGGAAAGATACGCAGTATTTT,CSASGTGKDTQYF,TRBV20-1,TRBD1,many,TRBJ2-3
TGTGCCAGCAGCTTAGAGGCCGTCCCCTACACCTTC,CASSLEAVPYTF,TRBV7-9,-,-,TRBJ1-2
TGTGCCAGCAGTTTGTCGGATTGGCTCAGGGCCGCGGGGGACACTGAAGCTTTCTTT,CASSLSDWLRAAGDTEAFF,TRBV28,-,-,TRBJ1-1
TGTGCCAGCACCTGGGGGTTAAGTATTTTCACCGGGGAGCTGTTTTTT,CASTWGLSIFTGELFF,TRBV12-3/TRBV12-4,-,many,TRBJ2-2
TGCAGTGCTAGAGATCATCTGGAGGGAACCTACGAGCAGTACTTC,CSARDHLEGTYEQYF,TRBV20-1,-,many,TRBJ2-7
TGCAGTGCCATAAACCCGGGACAGTTCGCTGAAGCTTTCTTT,CSAINPGQFAEAFF,TRBV20-1,TRBD1,many,TRBJ1-1
TGCAGTGCTACCCGGACCGGTATGAGCAATCAGCCCCAGCATTTT,CSATRTGMSNQPQHF,TRBV20-1,-,many,TRBJ1-5
TGTGCCAGCAGTCCTTTAGCCATACCGAACACCGGGGAGCTGTTTTTT,CASSPLAIPNTGELFF,TRBV12-3/TRBV12-4,-,many,TRBJ2-2
TGTGCCAGCTCACAACAGGGGCCTACTAATGAAAAACTGTTTTTT,CASSQQGPTNEKLFF,TRBV18,TRBD1,many,TRBJ1-4
TGTGCCAGCAGGATTAGTGGGGTTGGCACCCTCGTCCCCGAGCAGTACTTC,CASRISGVGTLVPEQYF,TRBV28,-,many,TRBJ2-7
TGTGCCATCATGGGGGACAGGGGCGCTGGGGCCAACGTCCTGACTTTC,CAIMGDRGAGANVLTF,TRBV10-3,TRBD1,many,TRBJ2-6
TGCGCCAGCAGCCAATTTGACTCAGCGGGGGGGGAGACCCAGTACTTC,CASSQFDSAGGETQYF,TRBV4-1,TRBD2,-,TRBJ2-5
TGTGCCAGCAGCGCGCCCTCATCAGACAGGGCGGGAGGCTACACCTTC,CASSAPSSDRAGGYTF,TRBV9,TRBD1,-,TRBJ1-2
TGCAGTGCTAGAGGGGTCCTTGAAGCTTTCTTT,CSARGVLEAFF,TRBV20-1,-,many,TRBJ1-1
TGTGCCAGCAGCTTAATGATAAGCGGCACAGATACGCAGTATTTT,CASSLMISGTDTQYF,TRBV7-2,-,many,TRBJ2-3
TGTGCCTGGAGTCTTGCGGGTGGATCCACCTACAATGAGCAGTTCTTC,CAWSLAGGSTYNEQFF,TRBV30,-,once,TRBJ2-1
TGTGCCAGCAGTCCCCGGGACAGCATAAGGCCCCAAGGATACACCTTC,CASSPRDSIRPQGYTF,TRBV12-3/TRBV12-4,TRBD1,few,TRBJ1-2
TGTGCCAGCAGTTTAGGCCTCTACAATGAGCAGTTCTTC,CASSLGLYNEQFF,TRBV7-6,-,many,TRBJ2-1
TGTGCCAGCAGAACTAGCGGAGATACGCAGTATTTT,CASRTSGDTQYF,TRBV7-2,TRBD2,many,TRBJ2-3
TGCAGTGCTGACCAATCAAGCGGGGAGCTGTTTTTT,CSADQSSGELFF,TRBV20-1,-,few,TRBJ2-2
TGCGCCAGCAGCTTGGGACAGGGATGGGTCACCGGGGAGCTGTTTTTT,CASSLGQGWVTGELFF,TRBV5-1,TRBD1,few,TRBJ2-2
TGCGCCAGCAGCTTGTCGACCGGCGGGAGTCGTAACAATGAGCAGTTCTTC,CASSLSTGGSRNNEQFF,TRBV5-1,TRBD2,many,TRBJ2-1
TGCGCCAGCAGCTTGGATTGGCGCGGGCACTATGGCTACACCTTC,CASSLDWRGHYGYTF,TRBV5-1,-,many,TRBJ1-2
TGTGCCAGCAGTTTATACGGAAACCCCACAGATACGCAGTATTTT,CASSLYGNPTDTQYF,TRBV27,-,many,TRBJ2-3
TGCGCCAGCAGCCAGCGAACAGGGGGCAGGTACGGCTACACCTTC,CASSQRTGGRYGYTF,TRBV4-1,TRBD1,few,TRBJ1-2
TGTGCCAGCAGCCCGACAGAACTAAATGAGCAGTTCTTC,CASSPTELNEQFF,TRBV2,-,-,TRBJ2-1
TGTGCCAGCAGAACCGGGACTAGCGGTTACAATGAGCAGTTCTTC,CASRTGTSGYNEQFF,TRBV6-1,TRBD2,many,TRBJ2-1
TGTGCCAGCCGGATAGCGGGTTTAAATGAGCAGTTCTTC,CASRIAGLNEQFF,TRBV12-3/TRBV12-4,TRBD2,many,TRBJ2-1
TGTGCCAGCATGCCGGGGGGGCCTTTCTATGGCTACACCTTC,CASMPGGPFYGYTF,TRBV6-1,-,-,TRBJ1-2
TGTGCCAGCAGCTTAGGAGGGGCAGCCAAAAACATTCAGTACTTC,CASSLGGAAKNIQYF,TRBV7-2,-,many,TRBJ2-4
TGTGCCAGCAGCTCCACGTCTCCCTCAGGGACCCAGTACTTC,CASSSTSPSGTQYF,TRBV7-2,-,many,TRBJ2-5
TGCGCCAGCAGCTTTTTCCCCTGGACAGTGAAACAAGAGACCCAGTACTTC,CASSFFPWTVKQETQYF,TRBV5-1,-,many,TRBJ2-5
TGTGCCAGCAGTTTAACAGGGACTAGCGGGAGGGCCGGGAAGTTCTTC,CASSLTGTSGRAGKFF,TRBV28,TRBD2,-,TRBJ2-1
TGTGCCAGCAGCTTAACCAGCTCTGGAAACACCATATATTTT,CASSLTSSGNTIYF,TRBV7-6,-,many,TRBJ1-3
TGTGCCAGCAGCTTAATACTAGCGGGCCAAGAGACCCAGTACTTC,CASSLILAGQETQYF,TRBV7-9,TRBD2,-,TRBJ2-5
TGCGCCAGTGGACCTAGCGGGGGGATGAATGAGCAGTTCTTC,CASGPSGGMNEQFF,TRBV5-1,TRBD2,many,TRBJ2-1
TGCAGTGCTAGAGACGACGACAGGGGGCTCCATGGCTACACCTTC,CSARDDDRGLHGYTF,TRBV20-1,TRBD1,many,TRBJ1-2
TGTGCCAGCAGCTTAGCTTTTGATCGCGGGCAGGGCTGTGGCTACACCTTC,CASSLAFDRGQGCGYTF,TRBV7-9,-,-,TRBJ1-2
TGCGCCAGCAGCTTAAAACAGGGGGCCGGGGAGCAGTACTTC,CASSLKQGAGEQYF,TRBV5-1,TRBD1,many,TRBJ2-7
TGTGCCAGCACCCCGGGACAGAACACCGGGGAGCTGTTTTTT,CASTPGQNTGELFF,TRBV12-3/TRBV12-4,-,many,TRBJ2-2
TGTGCCAGCAGCCCGAACGGCAGAGAAGCTTTCTTT,CASSPNGREAFF,TRBV16,-,many,TRBJ1-1
TGTGCCATCGACCGGGGGGGCGGCGACTATGGCTACACCTTC,CAIDRGGGDYGYTF,TRBV10-3,-,many,TRBJ1-2
TGCGCCAGCAGCCAAGGTTTTCAGGGGGCAAACTATGGCTACACCTTC,CASSQGFQGANYGYTF,TRBV4-1,TRBD1,many,TRBJ1-2
TGCAGTGCTAGTCTAGGACCCGTCTACAATGAGCAGTTCTTC,CSASLGPVYNEQFF,TRBV20-1,-,many,TRBJ2-1
TGTGCCAGCAGCTTAGTCGGGGGGAGGCCGAGGGAGACCCAGTACTTC,CASSLVGGRPRETQYF,TRBV7-2,TRBD2,many,TRBJ2-5
TGTGCCAGCAGCCCGGGGTTCACCGGGGAGCTGTTTTTT,CASSPGFTGELFF,TRBV11-3,-,many,TRBJ2-2
TGCGCCAGCAGCCATGCGGGGGACAGGCGACAGCAGTACTTC,CASSHAGDRRQQYF,TRBV4-1,-,many,TRBJ2-7
TGTGCCAGCAGCCAAGGCCCGGGACAGGGATTAGGTCAGCCCCAGCATTTT,CASSQGPGQGLGQPQHF,TRBV3-1,TRBD1,many,TRBJ1-5